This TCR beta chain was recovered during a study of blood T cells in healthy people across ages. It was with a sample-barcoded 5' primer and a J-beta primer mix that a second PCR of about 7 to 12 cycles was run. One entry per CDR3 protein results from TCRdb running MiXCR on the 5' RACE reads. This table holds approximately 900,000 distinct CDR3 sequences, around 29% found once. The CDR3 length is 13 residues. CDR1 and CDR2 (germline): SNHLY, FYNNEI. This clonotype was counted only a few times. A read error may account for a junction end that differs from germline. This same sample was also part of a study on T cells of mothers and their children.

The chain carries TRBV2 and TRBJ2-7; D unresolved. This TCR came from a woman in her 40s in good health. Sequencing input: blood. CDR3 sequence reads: CASSQRQLYERYF. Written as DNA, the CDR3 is TGTGCCAGCAGCCAGCGCCAACTCTACGAGCGGTACTTC. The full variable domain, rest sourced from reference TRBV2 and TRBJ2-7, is EPEVTQTPSHQVTQMGQEVILRCVPISNHLYFYWYRQILGQKVEFLVSFYNNEISEKSEIFDDQFSVERPDGSNFTLKIRSTKLEDSAMYFCASSQRQLYERYFGPGTRLTVT.